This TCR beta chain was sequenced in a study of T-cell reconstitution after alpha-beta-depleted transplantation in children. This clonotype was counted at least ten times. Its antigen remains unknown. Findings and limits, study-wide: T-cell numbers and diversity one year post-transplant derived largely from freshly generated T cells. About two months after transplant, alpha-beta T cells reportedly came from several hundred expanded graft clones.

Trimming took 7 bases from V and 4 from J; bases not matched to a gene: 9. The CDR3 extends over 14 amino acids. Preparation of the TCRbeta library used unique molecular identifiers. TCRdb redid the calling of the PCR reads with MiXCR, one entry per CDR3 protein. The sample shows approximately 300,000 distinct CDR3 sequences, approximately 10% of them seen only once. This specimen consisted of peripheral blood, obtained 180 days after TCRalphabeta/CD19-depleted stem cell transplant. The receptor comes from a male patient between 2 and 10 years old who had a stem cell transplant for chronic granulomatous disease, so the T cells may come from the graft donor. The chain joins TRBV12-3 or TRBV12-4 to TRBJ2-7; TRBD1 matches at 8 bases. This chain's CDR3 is CASTEGGQGYEQYF. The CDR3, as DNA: TGTGCCAGCACCGAGGGTGGACAGGGTTACGAGCAGTACTTC.